These 29 T cell receptor beta chains came from one sample sequenced in a study of human T cells and chemical hapten exposure. As to time point: pre-sensitization, week 0. Specified treatment: therapeutic diphenylcyclopropenone sensitization with weekly scalp DPC. One entry per CDR3 protein, called by TCRdb with MiXCR from the RACE reads. Among 350,000 to 450,000 distinct CDR3 sequences listed, 5.1% were seen once. Sequenced material: whole blood, taken in connection with sensitization to the hapten diphenylcyclopropenone (DPC). The receptors were gathered from a woman aged 50 to 65 with alopecia areata. Some clones in this sample may be carry-over from other donors' samples.

This clonotype was counted many times. V and J are TRBV9 and TRBJ2-2; D is undetermined. Germline V lookup: CDR1 SGDLS, CDR2 YYNGEE. V lost 4 bases and J lost 3, with 7 bases in between. CDR3 length: 13 amino acids. The CDR3 loop reads CASSTKYTGELFF. The CDR3 DNA is TGTGCCAGCAGCACGAAGTACACCGGGGAGCTGTTTTTT.

In regard to this clonotype: Germline is not matched at one junction end, which may reflect a read error. V and J are TRBV5-1 and TRBJ1-1; no definite D call. In germline, CDR1 is SGHRS, CDR2 YFSETQ. This CDR3 region has 14 residues. The CDR3 loop reads CASSLTGANTEAFF. The CDR3 DNA is TGTGCCAGCAGTTTGACGGGCGCTAACACTGAAGCTTTCTTT.

This clonotype was recorded at least ten times. This sequence joins TRBV3-1 and TRBJ1-1, with 7 bases fitting TRBD1. Trimming removed 1 base from V and 5 bases from J; junction bases left unmatched: 13. CDR3 length: 17 amino acids. Germline CDR1 LGHDT, CDR2 YNNKEL (reference sequence). This chain's CDR3 is CASSQGAGGPGKTEAFF. CDR3 sequence (DNA): TGTGCCAGCAGCCAAGGGGCAGGGGGGCCAGGGAAAACTGAAGCTTTCTTT.

This clonotype was detected many times. The chain couples TRBV6-5 to TRBJ1-1, with D unclear. The germline V gene encodes CDR1 MNHEY and CDR2 SVGAGI. CDR3 length: 15 residues. V was shortened by 6 bases and J by 0 bases, with 14 bases between the two germline ends. Written as DNA, the CDR3 is TGTGCCAGCAGCTTTACCCCGGGGTTGAACACTGAAGCTTTCTTT. This encodes CASSFTPGLNTEAFF.

As regards this clonotype: A read error may account for a junction end that differs from germline. The chain employs TRBV12-3 or TRBV12-4 and TRBJ1-1; D is possibly TRBD1 (5 bases). This CDR3 has 11 amino acids. This CDR3 reads CASSPGTGAFF. The CDR3 nucleotides read TGTGCCAGCAGTCCCGGGACTGGAGCTTTCTTT.

Points on this clonotype: Mismatch with germline at one junction end may stem from a read error. This chain uses TRBV10-3 with TRBJ2-5; a weak D match, TRBD2 (7 bases). Looked up from germline, CDR1 is ENHRY and CDR2 is SYGVKD. This CDR3 spans 17 amino acids. The CDR3 DNA sequence: TGTGCCATCAGTGGTGAAAAGAGGGGGGGAAACCAAGAGATCCAGTACTTC. This codes for CAISGEKRGGNQEIQYF.

A remark on this clonotype: A much larger clone is a single base away; this may be a read error. The chain is built from TRBV9 and TRBJ2-1, with D possibly TRBD1 on 5 matching bases. CDR1 and CDR2 from the germline V gene are SGDLS and YYNGEE. The CDR3 loop spans 12 amino acids. V dropped 4 bases and J dropped 12 bases, with 14 bases sitting between them. The CDR3 region has the DNA TGTGCCAGCAGCCCAGCAATGGGGCCGCAGTTCTTC. It translates to CASSPAMGPQFF.

J is TRBJ1-5 and V is TRBV7-2, with a weak D call TRBD1 (6 bases). The CDR3 runs to 14 residues. CDR1 and CDR2 (germline): SGHTA, FQGNSA. V dropped 2 bases and J dropped 5 bases, with 10 bases sitting between them. DNA for the CDR3: TGTGCCAGCAGCTTAACAGGGTACGATCAGCCCCAGCATTTT. It translates to CASSLTGYDQPQHF.

This clonotype has only a few counts. This chain uses TRBV6-2 or TRBV6-3 with TRBJ2-7, with 9 positions matching TRBD2. V shed 0 bases, J shed 2 bases, and the junction held 11 bases outside the gene matches. This CDR3 has 18 amino acids. The germline CDR1 and CDR2 sequences are MNHEY and SVGEGT. The CDR3 sequence is CASSYSPSGDRITYEQYF. The CDR3 region has the DNA TGTGCCAGCAGTTACTCGCCTAGCGGGGACCGAATTACCTACGAGCAGTACTTC.

This clonotype has a count of ten or more. The rearrangement links TRBV11-2 to TRBJ2-7; D is uncertain. This CDR3 contains 14 residues. V shed 3 bases and J shed 0 bases, with 9 bases lying between them. Germline V gene lookup returns CDR1 SGHAT and CDR2 FQNNGV. The CDR3 sequence: CASSLKQISYEQYF. The CDR3 bases are TGTGCCAGCAGCTTGAAGCAGATCTCCTACGAGCAGTACTTC.

This clonotype has a handful of counts. The chain is built from TRBV29-1 and TRBJ1-5; maybe TRBD1 (6 bases). The CDR3 length is 13 residues. The ends were cut back, 6 bases at V and 0 bases at J, with 9 bases in the middle. Germline CDR1 reads SQVTM; CDR2 reads ANQGSEA. The CDR3 loop reads CSVGDTSNQPQHF. Written as DNA, the CDR3 is TGCAGCGTGGGGGACACTAGCAATCAGCCCCAGCATTTT.

This sequence joins TRBV4-3 and TRBJ2-2; 8 bases are a match to TRBD1. The V segment lost 0 bases and the J segment 5 bases; nucleotides outside the gene matches: 2. The CDR3 is 15 residues long. CDR1 LGHNA and CDR2 YSLEER come from the germline V gene. The DNA of the CDR3 is TGCGCCAGCAGCCAAGACAGGGGGCTAACCGGGGAGCTGTTTTTT. It encodes CASSQDRGLTGELFF.

This clonotype was recorded at least ten times. For the CDR3, the DNA is TGTGCCAGCAGTTACTCATACCGAAGTAGCTCCTACGAGCAGTACTTC. Translation gives CASSYSYRSSSYEQYF. The J gene is TRBJ2-7, the V gene TRBV6-5; D unclear. The CDR3 loop spans 16 amino acids. The germline gives CDR1 MNHEY, CDR2 SVGAGI. V was shortened by 0 bases and J by 0 bases, with 12 bases between the two germline ends.

This clonotype was recorded many times. The V call is TRBV4-1, the J call TRBJ2-2; 10 bases map to TRBD1. CDR1 and CDR2 (germline): MGHRA, YSYEKL. The CDR3 is made up of 21 amino acids. The ends lost 0 bases at V and 5 bases at J; junction bases unmatched: 18. The DNA of the CDR3 is TGCGCCAGCAGCCAAGAGTTCCTTGGAGCGACAGGGGGCGATTTGACCGGGGAGCTGTTTTTT. It yields the protein CASSQEFLGATGGDLTGELFF.

This clonotype was recorded at least ten times. The gene calls are TRBV12-3 or TRBV12-4 and TRBJ1-2; the D is unclear. The CDR3 is made up of 13 amino acids. V lost 2 bases, J lost 6 bases, and 10 bases lay in between. The CDR3 reads CASSLLLTDGYTF. The CDR3 nucleotides are TGTGCCAGCAGTTTATTGCTTACGGATGGCTACACCTTC.

This clonotype was seen many times. The gene calls are TRBV7-3 and TRBJ2-3; a weak D match, TRBD1 (7 bases). This CDR3 has 16 amino acids. The germline V gene has CDR1 SGHTA and CDR2 FQGTGA. V shed 2 bases and J shed 5 bases, with 17 bases lying between them. The CDR3 region is CASSLGGRGAVDTQYF. The CDR3 DNA is TGTGCCAGCAGCTTAGGGGGCAGGGGGGCCGTAGATACGCAGTATTTT.

This clonotype was detected a few times. The rearrangement joins TRBV24-1 to TRBJ1-4; 9 nucleotides agree with TRBD1. Germline V gene lookup returns CDR1 KGHDR and CDR2 SFDVKD. The CDR3 length is 18 residues. V shed 1 base, J shed 4 bases, and the junction held 9 bases outside the gene matches. The CDR3 reads CATSDLILRDRDNEKLFF. For the CDR3, the DNA is TGTGCCACCAGTGATTTAATACTGCGGGACAGGGATAATGAAAAACTGTTTTTT.

This clonotype was observed at least ten times. The V and J genes are TRBV6-5 and TRBJ1-6; no clear D gene. The V gene's germline CDR1 is MNHEY and CDR2 SVGAGI. This CDR3 spans 14 amino acids. The V gene lost 5 bases and the J gene lost 10 bases, with 15 bases spanning the gap. CDR3 region: CASSPDGRRSPLHF. The CDR3 nucleotides are TGTGCCAGCAGTCCCGACGGGAGGCGCTCACCCCTCCACTTT.

At least ten counts were recorded for this clonotype. This rearrangement joins TRBV12-3 or TRBV12-4 to TRBJ2-3; D gene unclear. The CDR3 sequence is 11 residues long. Between the trimmed V and J ends, which lost 7 bases and 1 base, there was a span of 3 bases. CDR3 sequence reads: CASTRTDTQYF. CDR3 bases: TGTGCCAGCACCCGCACAGATACGCAGTATTTT.

This clonotype occurred many times. The V and J genes are TRBV20-1 and TRBJ2-3; 10 bases fit TRBD2. Germline values: CDR1 DFQATT, CDR2 SNEGSKA (reference sequence). This CDR3 contains 15 residues. V was pared by 5 bases and J by 2 bases, with 7 bases of the junction left unmatched. CDR3 protein: CSAYGGLAVTDTQYF. In DNA form, the CDR3 reads TGCAGTGCTTACGGCGGACTAGCGGTCACAGATACGCAGTATTTT.

This clonotype was found a few times. The chain recombines TRBV6-2 or TRBV6-3 with TRBJ2-3; unclear D gene. The CDR3 extends over 15 amino acids. V gave up 2 bases and J gave up 0 bases, with 9 bases separating them. From germline, CDR1 is MNHEY and CDR2 SVGEGT. The CDR3, as DNA: TGTGCCAGCAGTTACCAATGGGGAAGCACAGATACGCAGTATTTT. Translation gives CASSYQWGSTDTQYF.

This clonotype was counted ten times or more. V gene TRBV27 combines with J gene TRBJ2-3; TRBD2 agrees at 9 bases. Germline V gene lookup returns CDR1 MNHEY and CDR2 SMNVEV (reference sequence). The length of the CDR3 is 16 residues. The V segment lost 2 bases and the J segment 0 bases; nucleotides outside the gene matches: 3. The CDR3 protein is CASSLTGLASTDTQYF. The CDR3 nucleotides are TGTGCCAGCAGTTTAACCGGACTAGCGAGCACAGATACGCAGTATTTT.

This clonotype was counted at least ten times. The V and J genes are TRBV6-2 or TRBV6-3 and TRBJ2-5; TRBD2 agrees at 7 bases. The CDR3 consists of 14 residues. After removal of 6 bases from V and 1 base from J, the junction contained 5 bases not matched to a gene. The germline V gene has CDR1 MNHEY and CDR2 SVGEGT. CDR3 protein: CASSPSGTQETQYF. CDR3 in DNA: TGTGCCAGCAGCCCAAGCGGGACCCAAGAGACCCAGTACTTC.

The gene calls are TRBV11-2 and TRBJ2-7, with TRBD2 as a possible D gene (6 bases). The CDR3 extends over 14 amino acids. CDR1 SGHAT and CDR2 FQNNGV come from the germline V gene. Trimming left V 3 bases short and J 6 bases short, with 15 bases between. CDR3 sequence (DNA): TGTGCCAGCAGCTTGCGGGACTTGGCGCCCGAGCAGTACTTC. Protein sequence: CASSLRDLAPEQYF.

The J gene is TRBJ2-7, the V gene TRBV4-2; D perhaps matches TRBD2 (6 bases). The CDR3 totals 14 residues. Germline-derived CDR1 and CDR2 are LGHNA and YNFKEQ. With 1 base removed from V and 4 bases from J, the gap between germline ends came to 11 bases. The CDR3 DNA follows: TGTGCCAGCAGCCAAGGTACTGCGGGGTACGAGCAGTACTTC. It is translated as CASSQGTAGYEQYF.

This clonotype was detected ten times or more. V and J are TRBV18 and TRBJ2-5, with a possible D match to TRBD2 (5 bases). V gave up 4 bases and J gave up 5 bases, with 14 bases separating them. CDR3 length equals 14 residues. Germline lookup yields CDR1 KGHSH and CDR2 LQKENI. CDR3 nucleotides: TGTGCCAGCTCACGGGAGAAGTTGGTGGAGACCCAGTACTTC. It yields the protein CASSREKLVETQYF.

In this sample, this clonotype turned up a few times. The genes are TRBV6-5 and TRBJ2-3; 8 bases map to TRBD2. CDR1 is MNHEY, CDR2 SVGAGI, per germline. V shed 0 bases, J shed 6 bases, and the junction held 11 bases outside the gene matches. CDR3 length: 17 residues. This CDR3 reads CASSYSMRQREFDTQYF. CDR3 bases: TGTGCCAGCAGTTACTCGATGAGGCAGCGGGAGTTCGATACGCAGTATTTT.

This clonotype appeared many times. The gene calls are TRBV3-1 and TRBJ1-3; no firm D call. Trimming cost V 2 bases and J 4 bases, with 9 bases left between them. Per the germline V gene, CDR1 is LGHDT and CDR2 is YNNKEL (reference sequence). The CDR3 has 14 amino acids. The CDR3 region has the DNA TGTGCCAGCAGCCAACGTACGCTCGGAAACACCATATATTTT. It is translated as CASSQRTLGNTIYF.

This sequence joins TRBV20-1 and TRBJ1-2, with TRBD1 identical over 8 bases. The J segment lost 2 bases and the V segment lost 4 bases, leaving 12 bases of the junction unmatched. CDR1 is DFQATT and CDR2 is SNEGSKA in the germline V gene (reference sequence). CDR3 size: 16 residues. The CDR3 loop is CSATKPGTGENYGYTF. CDR3 DNA sequence: TGCAGTGCTACAAAACCCGGGACAGGAGAGAACTATGGCTACACCTTC.